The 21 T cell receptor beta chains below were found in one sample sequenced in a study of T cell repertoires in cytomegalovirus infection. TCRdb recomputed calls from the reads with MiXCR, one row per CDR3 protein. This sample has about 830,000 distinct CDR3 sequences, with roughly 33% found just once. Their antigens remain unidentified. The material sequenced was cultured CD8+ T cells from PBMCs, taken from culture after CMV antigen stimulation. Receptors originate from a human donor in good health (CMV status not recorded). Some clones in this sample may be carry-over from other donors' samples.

The CDR3 DNA follows: TGTGCCAGCAGTCCCAAAATTAACACCGGGGAGCTGTTTTTT. As protein: CASSPKINTGELFF. The chain joins TRBV2 to TRBJ2-2; no definite D call. In germline, CDR1 is SNHLY, CDR2 FYNNEI. V was cut by 5 bases and J by 2 bases, with 9 bases left in between. This CDR3 contains 14 residues.

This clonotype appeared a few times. In nucleotides, the CDR3 is TGTGCCAGCAGTAACGAGTATAGCAATCAGCCCCAGCATTTT. As protein: CASSNEYSNQPQHF. The chain has TRBV2 and TRBJ1-5, with D unclear. This CDR3 is 14 amino acids long. Trimming pared 5 bases from V and 0 bases from J, leaving 8 bases between. Germline CDR1 SNHLY, CDR2 FYNNEI.

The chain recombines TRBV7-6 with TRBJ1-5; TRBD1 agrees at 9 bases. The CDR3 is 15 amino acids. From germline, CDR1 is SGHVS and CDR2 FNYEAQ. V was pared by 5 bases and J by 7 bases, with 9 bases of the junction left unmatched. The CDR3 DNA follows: TGTGCCAGCAGCCGAGAGGGGACAGGGAACCAGCCCCAGCATTTT. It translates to CASSREGTGNQPQHF.

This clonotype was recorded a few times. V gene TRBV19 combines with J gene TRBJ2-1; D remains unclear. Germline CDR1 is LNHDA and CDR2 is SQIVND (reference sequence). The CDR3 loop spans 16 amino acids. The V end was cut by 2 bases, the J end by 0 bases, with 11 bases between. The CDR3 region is CASSIIHSSSYNEQFF. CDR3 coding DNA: TGTGCCAGTAGTATAATTCACTCGAGCTCCTACAATGAGCAGTTCTTC.

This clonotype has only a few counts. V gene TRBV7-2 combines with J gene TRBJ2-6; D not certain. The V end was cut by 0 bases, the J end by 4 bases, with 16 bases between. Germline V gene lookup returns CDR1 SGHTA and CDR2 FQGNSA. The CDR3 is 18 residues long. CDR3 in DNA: TGTGCCAGCAGCTTAGCTTTGGACCCATTGTGGGGGGCCAACGTCCTGACTTTC. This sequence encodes CASSLALDPLWGANVLTF.

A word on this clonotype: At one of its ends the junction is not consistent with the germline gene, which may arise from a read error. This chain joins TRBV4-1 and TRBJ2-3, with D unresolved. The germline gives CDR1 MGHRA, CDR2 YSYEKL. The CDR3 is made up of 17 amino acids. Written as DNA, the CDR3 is TGCGCCAGTAGCTACTCCTCCGAGGCGACCAGCACAGATACGCTGTATTTT. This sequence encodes CASSYSSEATSTDTLYF.

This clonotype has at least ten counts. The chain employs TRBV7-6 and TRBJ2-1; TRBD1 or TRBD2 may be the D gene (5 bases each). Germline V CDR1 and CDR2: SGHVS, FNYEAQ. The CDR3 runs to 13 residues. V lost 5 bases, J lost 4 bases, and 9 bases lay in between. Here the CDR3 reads CASSEGRYNEQFF. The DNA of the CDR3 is TGTGCCAGCAGCGAGGGACGATACAATGAGCAGTTCTTC.

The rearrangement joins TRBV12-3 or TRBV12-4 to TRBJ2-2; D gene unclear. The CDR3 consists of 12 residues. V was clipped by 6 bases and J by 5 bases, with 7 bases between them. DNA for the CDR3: TGTGCCAGCAGCCAGCTTACCGGGGAGCTGTTTTTT. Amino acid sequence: CASSQLTGELFF.

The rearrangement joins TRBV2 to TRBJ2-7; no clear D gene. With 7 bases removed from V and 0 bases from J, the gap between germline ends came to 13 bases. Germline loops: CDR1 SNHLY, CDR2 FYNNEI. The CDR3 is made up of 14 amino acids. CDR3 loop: CASTQEAYSYEQYV. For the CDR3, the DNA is TGTGCCAGCACCCAAGAGGCGTACTCCTACGAGCAGTACGTC.

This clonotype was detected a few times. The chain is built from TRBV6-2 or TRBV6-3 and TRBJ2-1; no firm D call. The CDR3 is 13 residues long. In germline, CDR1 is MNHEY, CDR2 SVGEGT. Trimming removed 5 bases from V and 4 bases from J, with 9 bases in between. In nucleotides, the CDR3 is TGTGCCAGCAGTCCCCAGGAGTACAATGAGCAGTTCTTC. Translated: CASSPQEYNEQFF.

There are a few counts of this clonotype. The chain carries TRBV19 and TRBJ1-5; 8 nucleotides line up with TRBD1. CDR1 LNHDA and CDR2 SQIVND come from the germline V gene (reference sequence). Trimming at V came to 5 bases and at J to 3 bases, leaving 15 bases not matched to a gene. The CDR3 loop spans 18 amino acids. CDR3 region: CASSWDRHSEGNNQPQHF. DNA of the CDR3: TGTGCCAGTAGTTGGGACAGGCATTCGGAGGGTAACAATCAGCCCCAGCATTTT.

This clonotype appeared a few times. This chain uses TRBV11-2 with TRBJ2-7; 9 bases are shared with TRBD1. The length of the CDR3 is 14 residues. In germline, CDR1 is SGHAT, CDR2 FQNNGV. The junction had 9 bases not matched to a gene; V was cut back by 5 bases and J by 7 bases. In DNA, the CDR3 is TGTGCCAGCAGCCCCGGGACAGGGTCGAAAGAGCAGTACGTC. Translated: CASSPGTGSKEQYV.

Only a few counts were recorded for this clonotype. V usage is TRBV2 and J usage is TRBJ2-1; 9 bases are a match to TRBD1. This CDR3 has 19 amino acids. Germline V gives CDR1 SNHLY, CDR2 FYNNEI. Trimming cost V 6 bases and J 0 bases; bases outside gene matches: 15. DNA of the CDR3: TGTGCCAGCAGGTCCGGGGGACAGGGCCGATCAAGCTCCTACAATGAGCAGTTCTTC. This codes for CASRSGGQGRSSSYNEQFF. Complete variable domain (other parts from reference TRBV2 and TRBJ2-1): EPEVTQTPSHQVTQMGQEVILRCVPISNHLYFYWYRQILGQKVEFLVSFYNNEISEKSEIFDDQFSVERPDGSNFTLKIRSTKLEDSAMYFCASRSGGQGRSSSYNEQFFGPGTRLTVL.

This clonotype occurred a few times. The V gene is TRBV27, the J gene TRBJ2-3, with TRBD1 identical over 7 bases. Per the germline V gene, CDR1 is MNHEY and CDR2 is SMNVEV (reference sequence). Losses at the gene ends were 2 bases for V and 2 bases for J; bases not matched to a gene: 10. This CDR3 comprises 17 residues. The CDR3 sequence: CASSLHRDRGNTDTQYF. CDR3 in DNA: TGTGCCAGCAGTTTACACCGGGACAGAGGAAACACAGATACGCAGTATTTT.

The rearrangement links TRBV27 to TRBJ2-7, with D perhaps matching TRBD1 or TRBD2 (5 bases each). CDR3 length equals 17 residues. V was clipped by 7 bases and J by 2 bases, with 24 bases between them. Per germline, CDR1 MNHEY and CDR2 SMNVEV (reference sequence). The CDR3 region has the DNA TGTGCCAGCAACCCCGGCGGACGGGACCTCGCTGCCTACGAGCAGTACTTC. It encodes CASNPGGRDLAAYEQYF.

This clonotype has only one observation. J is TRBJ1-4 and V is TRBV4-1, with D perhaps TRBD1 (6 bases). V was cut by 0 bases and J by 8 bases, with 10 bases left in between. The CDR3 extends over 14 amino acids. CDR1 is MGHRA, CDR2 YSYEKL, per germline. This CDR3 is CASSQDRGGEKLFF. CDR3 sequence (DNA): TGCGCCAGCAGCCAAGATAGGGGGGGCGAAAAACTGTTTTTT.

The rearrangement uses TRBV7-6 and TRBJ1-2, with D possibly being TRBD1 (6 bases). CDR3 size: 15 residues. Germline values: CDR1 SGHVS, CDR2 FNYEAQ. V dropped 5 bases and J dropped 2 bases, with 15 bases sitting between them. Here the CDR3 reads CASSPLGGENYGYTF. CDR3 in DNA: TGTGCCAGCAGCCCGTTGGGGGGCGAAAACTATGGCTACACCTTC. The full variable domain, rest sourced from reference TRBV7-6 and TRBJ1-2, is GAGVSQSPRYKVTKRGQDVALRCDPISGHVSLYWYRQALGQGPEFLTYFNYEAQQDKSGLPNDRFSAERPEGSISTLTIQRTEQRDSAMYRCASSPLGGENYGYTFGSGTRLTVV.

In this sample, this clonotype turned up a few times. The CDR3 nucleotides are TGTGCCAGCAGCTGGACCCAGGGCGCTGAAGCTTTCTTT. Its protein is CASSWTQGAEAFF. The chain combines TRBV5-6 with TRBJ1-1; maybe TRBD1 (5 bases). Trimming removed 3 bases at V and 6 bases at J, with 12 bases between. Germline lookup yields CDR1 SGHDT and CDR2 YYEEEE. The CDR3 consists of 13 residues.

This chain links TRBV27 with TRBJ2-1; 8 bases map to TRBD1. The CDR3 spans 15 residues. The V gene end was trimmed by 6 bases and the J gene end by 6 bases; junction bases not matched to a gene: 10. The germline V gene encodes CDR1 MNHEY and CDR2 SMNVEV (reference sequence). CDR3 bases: TGTGCCAGCAGCGCCTTTCAGGGGGCGATCAATGAGCAGTTCTTC. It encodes CASSAFQGAINEQFF.

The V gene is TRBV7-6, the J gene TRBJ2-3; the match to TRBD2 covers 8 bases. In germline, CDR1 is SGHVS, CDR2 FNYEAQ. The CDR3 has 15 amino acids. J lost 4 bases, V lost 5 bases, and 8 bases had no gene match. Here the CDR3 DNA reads TGTGCCAGCAGCCCCCGGGGGGGCTGGGCAGATACGCAGTATTTT. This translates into CASSPRGGWADTQYF.

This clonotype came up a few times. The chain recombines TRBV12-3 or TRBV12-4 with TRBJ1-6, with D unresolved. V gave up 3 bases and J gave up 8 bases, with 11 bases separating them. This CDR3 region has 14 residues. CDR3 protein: CASSLGGEYSPLHF. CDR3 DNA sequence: TGTGCCAGCAGTTTGGGCGGGGAGTATTCACCCCTCCACTTT.